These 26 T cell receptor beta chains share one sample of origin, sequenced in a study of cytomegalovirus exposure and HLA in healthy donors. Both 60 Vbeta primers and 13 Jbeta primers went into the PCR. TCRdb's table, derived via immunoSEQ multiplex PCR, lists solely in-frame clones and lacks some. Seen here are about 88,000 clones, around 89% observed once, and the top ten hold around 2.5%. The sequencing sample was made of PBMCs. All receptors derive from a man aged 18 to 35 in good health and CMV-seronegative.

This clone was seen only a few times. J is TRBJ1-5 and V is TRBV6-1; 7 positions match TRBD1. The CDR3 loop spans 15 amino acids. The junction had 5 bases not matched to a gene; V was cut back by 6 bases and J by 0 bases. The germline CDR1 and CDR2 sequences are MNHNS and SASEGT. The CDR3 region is CASSVDRNSNQPQHF. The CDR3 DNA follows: TGTGCCAGCAGCGTGGACAGGAATAGCAATCAGCCCCAGCATTTT.

DNA for the CDR3: TGTGCCAGCAGCTCCGCGGGACAGGCTTACGAGCAGTACTTC. Translation gives CASSSAGQAYEQYF. The genes are TRBV7-9 and TRBJ2-7, with 8 positions matching TRBD1. The CDR3 runs to 14 residues. Germline loops: CDR1 SEHNR, CDR2 FQNEAQ (reference sequence). With V trimmed by 4 bases and J by 4 bases, 6 bases remained unmatched.

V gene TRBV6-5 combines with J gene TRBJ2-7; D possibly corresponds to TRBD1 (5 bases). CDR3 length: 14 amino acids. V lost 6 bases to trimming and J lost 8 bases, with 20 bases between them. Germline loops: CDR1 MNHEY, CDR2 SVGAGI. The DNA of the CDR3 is TGTGCCAGCAGACCGGACCTAGGGGCTTTCAAGCAGTACTTC. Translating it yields CASRPDLGAFKQYF.

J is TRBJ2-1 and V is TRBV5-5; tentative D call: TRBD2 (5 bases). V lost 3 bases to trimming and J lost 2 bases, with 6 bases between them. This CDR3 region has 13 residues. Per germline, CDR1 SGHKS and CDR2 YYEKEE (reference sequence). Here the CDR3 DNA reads TGTGCCAGCAGCTCCGGGACCTACAATGAGCAGTTCTTC. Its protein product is CASSSGTYNEQFF.

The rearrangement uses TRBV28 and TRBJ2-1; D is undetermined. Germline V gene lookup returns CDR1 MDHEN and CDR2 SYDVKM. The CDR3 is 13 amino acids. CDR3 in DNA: TGTGCATCCAGGCTGGGCTATTACAATGAGCAGTTCTTC. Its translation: CASRLGYYNEQFF.

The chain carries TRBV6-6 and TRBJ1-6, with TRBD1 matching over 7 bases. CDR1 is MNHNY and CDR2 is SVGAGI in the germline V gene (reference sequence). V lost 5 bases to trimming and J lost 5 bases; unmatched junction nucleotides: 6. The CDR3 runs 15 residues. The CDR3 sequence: CASSSRQGDNSPLHF. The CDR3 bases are TGTGCCAGCAGTAGTAGACAGGGTGATAATTCACCCCTCCACTTT.

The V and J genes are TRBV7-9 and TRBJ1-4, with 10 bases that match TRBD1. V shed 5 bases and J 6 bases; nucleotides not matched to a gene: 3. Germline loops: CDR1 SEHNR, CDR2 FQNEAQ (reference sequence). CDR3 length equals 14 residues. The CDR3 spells CASSLDRGHEKLFF. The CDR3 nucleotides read TGTGCCAGCAGCCTTGACAGGGGGCATGAAAAACTGTTTTTT.

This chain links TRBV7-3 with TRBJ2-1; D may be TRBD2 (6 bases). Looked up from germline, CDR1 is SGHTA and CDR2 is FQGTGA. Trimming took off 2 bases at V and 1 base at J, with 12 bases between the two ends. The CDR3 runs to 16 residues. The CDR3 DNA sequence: TGTGCCAGCAGCTTAGCGGGGCTGAGATCCTACAATGAGCAGTTCTTC. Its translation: CASSLAGLRSYNEQFF.

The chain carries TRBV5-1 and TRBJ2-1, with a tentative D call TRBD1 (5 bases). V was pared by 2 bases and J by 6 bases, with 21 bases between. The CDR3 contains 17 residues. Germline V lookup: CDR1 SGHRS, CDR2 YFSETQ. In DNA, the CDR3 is TGCGCCAGCAGCTTATTCCCTTCGTCCACGACAGCCAATGAGCAGTTCTTC. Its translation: CASSLFPSSTTANEQFF.

CDR3 protein: CASSQDSRIEAFF. In DNA form, the CDR3 reads TGTGCCAGCAGTCAAGACAGTAGGATAGAAGCTTTCTTT. The chain carries TRBV2 and TRBJ1-1, with a possible D match to TRBD1 (5 bases). The CDR3 loop spans 13 amino acids. V was trimmed by 5 bases and J by 8 bases, leaving 15 bases between them. Germline-derived CDR1 and CDR2 are SNHLY and FYNNEI.

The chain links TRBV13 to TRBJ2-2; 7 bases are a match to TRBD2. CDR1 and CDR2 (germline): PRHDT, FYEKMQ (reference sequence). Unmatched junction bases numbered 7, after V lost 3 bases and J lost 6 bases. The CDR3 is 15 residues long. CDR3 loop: CASSFLAGAAGELFF. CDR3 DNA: TGTGCCAGCAGCTTTCTGGCGGGAGCGGCCGGGGAGCTGTTTTTT.

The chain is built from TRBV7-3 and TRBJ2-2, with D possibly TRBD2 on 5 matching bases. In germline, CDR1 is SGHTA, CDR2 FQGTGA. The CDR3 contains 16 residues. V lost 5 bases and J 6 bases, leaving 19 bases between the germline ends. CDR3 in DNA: TGTGCCAGCAGCCCTAGCCCATATTACAGTTCCGGGGAGCTGTTTTTT. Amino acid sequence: CASSPSPYYSSGELFF.

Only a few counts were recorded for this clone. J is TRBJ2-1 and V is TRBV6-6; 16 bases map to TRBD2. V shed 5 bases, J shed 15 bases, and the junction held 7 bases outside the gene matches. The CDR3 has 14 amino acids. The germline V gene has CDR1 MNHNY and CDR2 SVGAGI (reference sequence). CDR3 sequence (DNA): TGTGCCAGCAGTGCCGGGACTAGCGGGAGGGCAGCGTTCTTC. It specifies CASSAGTSGRAAFF.

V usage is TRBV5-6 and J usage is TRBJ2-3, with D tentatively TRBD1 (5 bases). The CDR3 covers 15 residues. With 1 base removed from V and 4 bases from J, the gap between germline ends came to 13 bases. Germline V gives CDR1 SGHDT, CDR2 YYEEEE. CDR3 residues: CASSLLGAPPDTQYF. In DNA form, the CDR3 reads TGTGCCAGCAGCTTGCTTGGGGCGCCCCCAGATACGCAGTATTTT.

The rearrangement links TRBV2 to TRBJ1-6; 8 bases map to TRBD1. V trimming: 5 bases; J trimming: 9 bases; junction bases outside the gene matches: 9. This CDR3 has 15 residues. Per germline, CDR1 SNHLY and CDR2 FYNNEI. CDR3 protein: CASSSPGQDSSPLHF. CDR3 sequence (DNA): TGTGCCAGCAGTTCCCCGGGACAGGACAGTTCACCCCTCCACTTT.

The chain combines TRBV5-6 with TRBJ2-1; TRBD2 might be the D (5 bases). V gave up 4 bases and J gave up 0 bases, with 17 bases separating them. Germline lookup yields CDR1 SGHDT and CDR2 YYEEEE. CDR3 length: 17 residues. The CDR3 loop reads CASSELSGVGSYNEQFF. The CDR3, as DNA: TGTGCCAGCAGCGAACTGTCCGGGGTGGGCTCCTACAATGAGCAGTTCTTC.

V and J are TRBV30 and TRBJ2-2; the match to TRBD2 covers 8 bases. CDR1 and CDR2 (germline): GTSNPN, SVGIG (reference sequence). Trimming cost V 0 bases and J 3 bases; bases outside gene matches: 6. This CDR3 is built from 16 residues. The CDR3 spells CAWSVLAAGDTGELFF. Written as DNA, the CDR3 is TGTGCCTGGAGTGTACTAGCAGCGGGGGACACCGGGGAGCTGTTTTTT.

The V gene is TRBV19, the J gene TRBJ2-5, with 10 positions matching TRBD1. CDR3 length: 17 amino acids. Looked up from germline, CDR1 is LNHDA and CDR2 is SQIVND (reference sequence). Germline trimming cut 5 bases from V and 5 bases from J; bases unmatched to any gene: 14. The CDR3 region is CASSPSRGDRGLETQYF. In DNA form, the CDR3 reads TGTGCCAGTAGTCCATCTCGCGGGGACAGGGGTTTGGAGACCCAGTACTTC. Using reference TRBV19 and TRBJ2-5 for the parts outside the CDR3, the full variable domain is DGGITQSPKYLFRKEGQNVTLSCEQNLNHDAMYWYRQDPGQGLRLIYYSQIVNDFQKGDIAEGYSVSREKKESFPLTVTSAQKNPTAFYLCASSPSRGDRGLETQYFGPGTRLLVL.

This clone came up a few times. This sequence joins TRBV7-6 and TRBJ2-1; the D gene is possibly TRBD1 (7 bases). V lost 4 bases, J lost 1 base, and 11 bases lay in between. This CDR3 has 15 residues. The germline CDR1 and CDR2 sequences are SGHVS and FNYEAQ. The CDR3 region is CASSYPGGSYNEQFF. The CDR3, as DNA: TGTGCCAGCAGCTATCCAGGGGGGTCCTACAATGAGCAGTTCTTC.

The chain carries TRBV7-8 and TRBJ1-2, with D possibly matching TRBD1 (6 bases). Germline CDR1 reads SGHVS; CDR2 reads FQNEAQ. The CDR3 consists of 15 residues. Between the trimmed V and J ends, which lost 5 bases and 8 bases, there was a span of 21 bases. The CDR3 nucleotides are TGTGCCAGCAGCCATCCGGGACACTTAGGCCGAGGCTACACCTTC. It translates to CASSHPGHLGRGYTF.

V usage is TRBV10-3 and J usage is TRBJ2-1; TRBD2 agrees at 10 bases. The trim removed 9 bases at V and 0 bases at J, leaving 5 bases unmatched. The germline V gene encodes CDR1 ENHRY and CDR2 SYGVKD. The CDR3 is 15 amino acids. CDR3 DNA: TGTGCCATTGCTAGCGGGAGAAGCTCCTACAATGAGCAGTTCTTC. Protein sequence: CAIASGRSSYNEQFF.

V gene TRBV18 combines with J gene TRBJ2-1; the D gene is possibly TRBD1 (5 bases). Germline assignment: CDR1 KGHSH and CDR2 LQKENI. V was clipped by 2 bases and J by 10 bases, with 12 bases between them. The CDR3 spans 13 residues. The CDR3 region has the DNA TGTGCCAGCTCACCAGGGGCGCAAGCAGAGCAGTTCTTC. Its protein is CASSPGAQAEQFF. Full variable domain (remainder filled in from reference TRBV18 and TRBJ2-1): NAGVMQNPRHLVRRRGQEARLRCSPMKGHSHVYWYRQLPEEGLKFMVYLQKENIIDESGMPKERFSAEFPKEGPSILRIQQVVRGDSAAYFCASSPGAQAEQFFGPGTRLTVL.

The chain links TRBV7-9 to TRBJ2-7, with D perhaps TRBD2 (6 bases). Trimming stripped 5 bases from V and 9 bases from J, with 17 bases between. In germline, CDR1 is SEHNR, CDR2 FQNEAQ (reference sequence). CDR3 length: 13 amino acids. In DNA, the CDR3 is TGTGCCAGCAGCGGGAGGCGGCTCCCTCGGCAGTACTTC. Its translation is CASSGRRLPRQYF.

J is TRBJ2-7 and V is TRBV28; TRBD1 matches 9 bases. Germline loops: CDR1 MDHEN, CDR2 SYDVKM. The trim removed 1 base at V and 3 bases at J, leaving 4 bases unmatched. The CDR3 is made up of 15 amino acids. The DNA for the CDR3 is TGTGCCAGCAGTTTATTCGGGACAGGGAGCTACGAGCAGTACTTC. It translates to CASSLFGTGSYEQYF.

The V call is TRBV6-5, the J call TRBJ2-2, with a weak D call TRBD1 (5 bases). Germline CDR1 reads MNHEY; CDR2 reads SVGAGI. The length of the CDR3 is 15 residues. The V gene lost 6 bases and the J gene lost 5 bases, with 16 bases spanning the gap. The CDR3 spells CASSTQAWLTGELFF. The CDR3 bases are TGTGCCAGCAGCACACAGGCATGGTTGACCGGGGAGCTGTTTTTT.

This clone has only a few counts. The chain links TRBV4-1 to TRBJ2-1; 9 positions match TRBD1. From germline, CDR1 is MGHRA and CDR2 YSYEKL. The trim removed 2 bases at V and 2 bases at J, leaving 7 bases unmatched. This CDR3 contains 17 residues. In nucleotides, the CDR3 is TGCGCCAGCAGCCAACTAGGGGGGACAGGGACCTACAATGAGCAGTTCTTC. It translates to CASSQLGGTGTYNEQFF.